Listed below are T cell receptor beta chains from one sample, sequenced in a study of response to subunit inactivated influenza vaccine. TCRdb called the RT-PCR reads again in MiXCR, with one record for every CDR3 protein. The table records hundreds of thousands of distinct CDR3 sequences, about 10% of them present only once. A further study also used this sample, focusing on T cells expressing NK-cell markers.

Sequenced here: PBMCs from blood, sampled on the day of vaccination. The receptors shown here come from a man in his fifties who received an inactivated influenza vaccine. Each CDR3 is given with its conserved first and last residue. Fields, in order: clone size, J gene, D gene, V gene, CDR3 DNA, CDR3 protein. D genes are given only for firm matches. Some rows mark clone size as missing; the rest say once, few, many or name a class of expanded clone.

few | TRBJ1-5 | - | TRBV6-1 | TGTGCCAGCAGTGAAGTGGGGGCCCAGCCCCAGCATTTT | CASSEVGAQPQHF
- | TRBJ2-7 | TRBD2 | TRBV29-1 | TGCAGCGTTGAAGTTGGCCTAGCGGGAGGGGTCGAGCAGTACTTC | CSVEVGLAGGVEQYF
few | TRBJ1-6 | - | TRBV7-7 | TGTGCTAGCAGCTTAAACAGTTATAATTCACCCCTCCACTTT | CASSLNSYNSPLHF
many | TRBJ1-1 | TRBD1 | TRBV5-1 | TGCGCCAGCAGCTACGGACAGGGGGGCACTGAAGCTTTCTTT | CASSYGQGGTEAFF
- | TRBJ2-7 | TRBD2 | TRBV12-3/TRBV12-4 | TGTGCCAGCAGTGGGACTAGCGGGAGGGCGAGCCACGAGCAGTACTTC | CASSGTSGRASHEQYF
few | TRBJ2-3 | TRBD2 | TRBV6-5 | TGTGCCAGCAGTTACGGACTAGCGGCTAGCACAGATACGCAGTATTTT | CASSYGLAASTDTQYF
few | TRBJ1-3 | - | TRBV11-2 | TGTGCCAGCAGCTCCCTCGACCTAACTGGAAACACCATATATTTT | CASSSLDLTGNTIYF
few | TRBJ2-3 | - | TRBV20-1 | TGCAGCGAACAGGGCACAGATACGCAGTATTTT | CSEQGTDTQYF
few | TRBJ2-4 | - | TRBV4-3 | TGCGCCAGCAGCCAAGTAGAGATACTAGCCAAAAACATTCAGTACTTC | CASSQVEILAKNIQYF
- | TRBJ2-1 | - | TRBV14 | TGTGCCAGCAGCCATAACCCAGGGTACTCCTACAATGAGCAGTTCTTC | CASSHNPGYSYNEQFF
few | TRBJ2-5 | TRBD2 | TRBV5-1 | TGCGCCAGCAGCCCCTCCGGAGGGAGCGGGGTCCAAGAGACCCAGTACTTC | CASSPSGGSGVQETQYF
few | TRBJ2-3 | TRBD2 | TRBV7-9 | TGTGCCAGCAGCGATAGCGGGGGGGTTCAGGATACGCAGTATTTT | CASSDSGGVQDTQYF
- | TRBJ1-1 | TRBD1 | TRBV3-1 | TGTGCCAGCCCCTATTCCGGGACAGGGAACACTGAAGCTTTCTTT | CASPYSGTGNTEAFF
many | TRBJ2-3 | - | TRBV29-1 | TGCAGCACTGACGGGGGAGTATGGGATACGCAGTATTTT | CSTDGGVWDTQYF
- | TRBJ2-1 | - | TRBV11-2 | TGTGCCAGCAGCTTAGTAGGCGGGCCGAATGAGCAGTTCTTC | CASSLVGGPNEQFF
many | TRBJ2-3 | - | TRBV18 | TGTGCCAGCAGCCCGCAAACAGATACGCAGTATTTT | CASSPQTDTQYF
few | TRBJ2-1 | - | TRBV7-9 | TGTGCCAGCAGCTTAGGACTAGATCACAATGAGCAGTTCTTC | CASSLGLDHNEQFF
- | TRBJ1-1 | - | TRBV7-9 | TGTGCCAGCAGCTTTAAGGGAAGGGGTGAAGCTTTCTTT | CASSFKGRGEAFF
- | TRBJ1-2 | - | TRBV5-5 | TGTGACAGCAGCTTGGCCTCAGTCAGAGTCTATGGCTACACCTTC | CDSSLASVRVYGYTF
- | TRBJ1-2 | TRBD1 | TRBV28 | TGTGCCACCACAATAGGGACAGGGGGCTATGGCTACACCTTC | CATTIGTGGYGYTF
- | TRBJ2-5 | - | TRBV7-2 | TGTGCCAGCAGCTTAGCGGCCAGAGGGAGAGAGACCCAGTACTTC | CASSLAARGRETQYF
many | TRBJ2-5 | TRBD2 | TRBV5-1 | TGTGCCAGCAGTTTAACTAGCGGACAAGAGACCCAGTACTTC | CASSLTSGQETQYF
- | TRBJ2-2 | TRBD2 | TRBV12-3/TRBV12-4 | TGTGCCAGCACCCTGGGACTAGCGGGGACCGGGGAGCTGTTTTTT | CASTLGLAGTGELFF
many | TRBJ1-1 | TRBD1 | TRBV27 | TGTGCCAGCTGGACAGGCCTGAGAGGGACTGAAGCTTTCTTT | CASWTGLRGTEAFF
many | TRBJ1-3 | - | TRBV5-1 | TGCGCCAGCAGCACGGACGGCTCTGGAAACACCATATATTTT | CASSTDGSGNTIYF
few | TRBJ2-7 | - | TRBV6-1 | TGTGCCAGCAGCTCTCCGGGACCCCAAACCTACGAGCAGTACTTC | CASSSPGPQTYEQYF
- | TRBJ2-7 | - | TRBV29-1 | TGCAGCGCCACCGGGGGCAGGGACGAGCAGTACTTC | CSATGGRDEQYF
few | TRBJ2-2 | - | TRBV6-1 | TGTGCCAGCAGTCGCTTGGTAGGGACCGGGGAGCTGTTTTTT | CASSRLVGTGELFF
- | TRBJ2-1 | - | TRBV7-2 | TGTGCCAGCGGCCCTCGGGTCAGGCTGCCGTACAATGAGCAGTTCTTC | CASGPRVRLPYNEQFF
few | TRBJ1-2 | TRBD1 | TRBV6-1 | TGTGCCAGCAGACAGGGACAGGGGAACTATGGCTACACCTTC | CASRQGQGNYGYTF